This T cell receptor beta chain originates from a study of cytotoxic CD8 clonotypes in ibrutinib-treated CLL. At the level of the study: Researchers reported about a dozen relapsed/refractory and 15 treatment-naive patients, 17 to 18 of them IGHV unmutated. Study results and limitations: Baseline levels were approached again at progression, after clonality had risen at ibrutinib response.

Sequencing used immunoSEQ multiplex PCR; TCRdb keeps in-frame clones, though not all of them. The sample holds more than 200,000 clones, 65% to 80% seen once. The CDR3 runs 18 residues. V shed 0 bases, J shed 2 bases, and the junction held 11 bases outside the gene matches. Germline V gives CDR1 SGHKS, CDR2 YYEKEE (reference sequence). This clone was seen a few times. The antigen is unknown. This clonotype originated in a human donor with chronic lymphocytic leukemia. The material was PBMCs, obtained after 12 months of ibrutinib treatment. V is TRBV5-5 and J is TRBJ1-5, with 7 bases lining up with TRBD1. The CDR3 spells CASSLALPGGGGNQPQHF. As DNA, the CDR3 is TGTGCCAGCAGCTTGGCTTTACCAGGGGGAGGGGGCAATCAGCCCCAGCATTTT. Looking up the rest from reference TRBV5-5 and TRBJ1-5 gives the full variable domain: DAGVTQSPTHLIKTRGQQVTLRCSPISGHKSVSWYQQVLGQGPQFIFQYYEKEERGRGNFPDRFSARQFPNYSSELNVNALLLGDSALYLCASSLALPGGGGNQPQHFGDGTRLSIL.